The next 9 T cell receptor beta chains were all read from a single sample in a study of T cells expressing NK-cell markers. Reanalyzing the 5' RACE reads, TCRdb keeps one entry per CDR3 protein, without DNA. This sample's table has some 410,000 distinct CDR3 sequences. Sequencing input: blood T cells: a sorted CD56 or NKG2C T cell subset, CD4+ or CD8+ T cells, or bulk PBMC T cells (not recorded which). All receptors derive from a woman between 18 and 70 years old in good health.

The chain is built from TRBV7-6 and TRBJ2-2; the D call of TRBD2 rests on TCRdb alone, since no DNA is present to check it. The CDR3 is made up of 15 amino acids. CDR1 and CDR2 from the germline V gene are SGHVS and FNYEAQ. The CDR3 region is CASRYLAGESGELFF.

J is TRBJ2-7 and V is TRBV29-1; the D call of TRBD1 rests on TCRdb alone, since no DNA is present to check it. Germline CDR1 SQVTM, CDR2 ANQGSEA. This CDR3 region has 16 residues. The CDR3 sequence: CSVERGGGQDSYEQYF.

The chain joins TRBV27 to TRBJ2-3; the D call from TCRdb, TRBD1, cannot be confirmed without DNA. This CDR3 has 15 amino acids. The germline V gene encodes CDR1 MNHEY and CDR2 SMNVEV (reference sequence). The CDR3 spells CASRRISGGADTQYF.

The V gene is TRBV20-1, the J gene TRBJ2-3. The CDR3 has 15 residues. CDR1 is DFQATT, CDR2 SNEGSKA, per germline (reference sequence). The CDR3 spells CSARSSILGTDTQYF.

The CDR3 loop reads CASSSLERTMEQYF. The rearrangement joins TRBV6-5 to TRBJ2-7. The CDR3 is 14 residues long. The germline CDR1 and CDR2 sequences are MNHEY and SVGAGI.

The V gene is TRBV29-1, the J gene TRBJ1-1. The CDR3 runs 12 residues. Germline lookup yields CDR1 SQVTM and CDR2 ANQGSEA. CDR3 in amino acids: CSVESMNTEAFF. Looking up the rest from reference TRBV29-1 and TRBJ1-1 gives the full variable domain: SAVISQKPSRDICQRGTSLTIQCQVDSQVTMMFWYRQQPGQSLTLIATANQGSEATYESGFVIDKFPISRPNLTFSTLTVSNMSPEDSSIYLCSVESMNTEAFFGQGTRLTVV.

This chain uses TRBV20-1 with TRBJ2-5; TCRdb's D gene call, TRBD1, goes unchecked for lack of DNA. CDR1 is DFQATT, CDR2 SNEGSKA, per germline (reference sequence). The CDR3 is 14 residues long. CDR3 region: CSAPGQGVRETQYF.

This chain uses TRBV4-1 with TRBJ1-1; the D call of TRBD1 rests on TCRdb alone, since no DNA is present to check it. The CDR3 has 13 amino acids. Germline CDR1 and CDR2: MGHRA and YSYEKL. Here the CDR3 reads CASSQGPGGWGFF.

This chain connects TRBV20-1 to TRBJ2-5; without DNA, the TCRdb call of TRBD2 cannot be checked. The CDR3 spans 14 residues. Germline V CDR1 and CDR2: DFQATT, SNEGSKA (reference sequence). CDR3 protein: CSASGRAGQETQYF.